This T cell receptor beta chain was sequenced for a study of shared clonotypes between healthy human individuals. Study results and caveats: An anticipated effect of sequencing depth on clonotype sharing among donors was recognized. Blood was the sole source, and tissue repertoires probably differ.

Generated by immunoSEQ multiplex PCR, the TCRdb table keeps only in-frame clones and is missing some. The sample yields approximately 500,000 clones, 95% to 97% seen once. This CDR3 has 13 residues. In germline, CDR1 is MNHEY, CDR2 SVGAGI. Unmatched junction bases numbered 7, after V lost 2 bases and J lost 14 bases. The investigators split CD4+ cells into a CD45RA+ naive subset and a CD45RA-negative memory subset. In the case of this clone: Its matching antigen is unknown.

This chain links TRBV6-5 with TRBJ2-1; 9 bases map to TRBD2. The source is a young woman in good health. Source material: naive CD4+ T cells sorted from blood. Described subset: CD45RA+ positively selected. In nucleotides, the CDR3 is TGTGCCAGCAGTTACGCGGGGGGGGAACGGGAGTTCTTC. Translated: CASSYAGGEREFF.